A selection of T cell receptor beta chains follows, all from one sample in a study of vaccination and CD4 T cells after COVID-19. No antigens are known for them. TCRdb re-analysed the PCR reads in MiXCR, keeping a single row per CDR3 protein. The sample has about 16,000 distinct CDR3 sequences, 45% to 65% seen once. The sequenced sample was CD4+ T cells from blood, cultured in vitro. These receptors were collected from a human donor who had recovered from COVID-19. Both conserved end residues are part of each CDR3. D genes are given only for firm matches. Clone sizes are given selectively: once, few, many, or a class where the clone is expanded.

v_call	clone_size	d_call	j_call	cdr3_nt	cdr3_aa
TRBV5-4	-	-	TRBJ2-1	TGTGCCAGCAGGCCAGGGGGGGTTTATGGATCCTACAATGAGCAGTTCTTC	CASRPGGVYGSYNEQFF
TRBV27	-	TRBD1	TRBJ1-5	TGTGCCAGCAGCAGAGAGAGACAGGGCCGTGGGGGCAATCAGCCCCAGCATTTT	CASSRERQGRGGNQPQHF
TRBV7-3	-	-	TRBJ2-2	TGTGCCAGCAGCCCCCGGACTGACACCGGGGAGCTGTTTTTT	CASSPRTDTGELFF
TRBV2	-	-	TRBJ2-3	TGTGCCAGCCGGTACACAGATACGCAGTATTTT	CASRYTDTQYF
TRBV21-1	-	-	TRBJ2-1	TGTGCCAGCAGCAAAAGGGAAGGGTCGGCGAGGCAGTCCTACAATGAGCAGTTCTTC	CASSKREGSARQSYNEQFF
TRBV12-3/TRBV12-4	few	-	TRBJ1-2	TGTGCCAGCAGCCCCCGGGGCGAGGATGGCTACACCTTC	CASSPRGEDGYTF
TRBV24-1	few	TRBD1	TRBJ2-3	TGTGCCACCAGCTCCATTCAGGGGGCAACAGATACGCAGTATTTT	CATSSIQGATDTQYF
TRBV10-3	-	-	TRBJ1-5	TGTGCCATCAGTGAGCGGGCCAATCAGCCCCAGCATTTT	CAISERANQPQHF
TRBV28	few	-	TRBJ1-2	TGTGCCAGCAGGGCAAGCGATTATGGCTACACCTTC	CASRASDYGYTF
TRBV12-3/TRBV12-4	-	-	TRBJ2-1	TGTGCCAGCACCCCAATAGGGGGTGAGCAGTTCTTC	CASTPIGGEQFF
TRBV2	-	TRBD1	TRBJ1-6	TGTGCCAGCAGTGATTCGACAGGGAGATCACCCCTCCACTTT	CASSDSTGRSPLHF
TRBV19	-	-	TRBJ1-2	TGTGCCAGTAGTATGGGACTTCTCGCCTATGGCTACACCTTC	CASSMGLLAYGYTF
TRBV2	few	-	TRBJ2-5	TGTGCCAGCAAGAAGCGGCCGTACCAAGAGACCCAGTACTTC	CASKKRPYQETQYF
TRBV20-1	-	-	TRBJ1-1	TGCAGTGCTAGGGAACAGGGTTGGAGTGGTTACACTGAAGCTTTCTTT	CSAREQGWSGYTEAFF
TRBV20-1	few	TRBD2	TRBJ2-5	TGCAGTGCTAGCAAGGGTCTAGCGGGAGTTGAGACCCAGTACTTC	CSASKGLAGVETQYF
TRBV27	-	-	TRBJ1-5	TGTGCCAGCAGTACACTCCAGGGAAGCAATCAGCCCCAGCATTTT	CASSTLQGSNQPQHF
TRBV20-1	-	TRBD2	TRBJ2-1	TGCAGTGCTAGGTCCAGCGGGAGGGCCTACAATGAGCAGTTCTTC	CSARSSGRAYNEQFF
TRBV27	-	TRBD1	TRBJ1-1	TGTGCCAGCAGTTTAGCCGGGACAGGGATTAATACGGGCACTGAAGCTTTCTTT	CASSLAGTGINTGTEAFF
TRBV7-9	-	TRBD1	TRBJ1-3	TGTGCCAGCAGCTTACAGGGGGCGATCGGAAACACCATATATTTT	CASSLQGAIGNTIYF
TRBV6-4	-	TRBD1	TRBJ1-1	TGTGCCAGCAGTACGCCCCGGGACAGGAGTACTGAAGCTTTCTTT	CASSTPRDRSTEAFF
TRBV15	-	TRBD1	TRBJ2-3	TGTGCCACCAGCAGAGGTGGGACAGGGACCATCCGGGATACGCAGTATTTT	CATSRGGTGTIRDTQYF
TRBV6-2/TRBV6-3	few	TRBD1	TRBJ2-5	TGTGCCAGCAGTTACTGGGGACAGACTGGGGAGACCCAGTACTTC	CASSYWGQTGETQYF
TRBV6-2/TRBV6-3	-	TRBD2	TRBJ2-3	TGTGCCAGCAGTCGATACGGACTAGCGGGAGGCCTTACAGATACGCAGTATTTT	CASSRYGLAGGLTDTQYF
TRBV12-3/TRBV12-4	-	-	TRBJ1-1	TGTGCCAGCAGTTTTGGAGGGGAAGCTGAAGCTTTCTTT	CASSFGGEAEAFF
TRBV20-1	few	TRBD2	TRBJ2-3	TGCAGTGCTAGTTCAGAGTTGACGCGAGCGGGAGTAGATACGCAGTATTTT	CSASSELTRAGVDTQYF
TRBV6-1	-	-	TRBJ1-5	TGTGCCAGCAGTGAATTGGGGGCGAGCAATCAGCCCCAGCATTTT	CASSELGASNQPQHF
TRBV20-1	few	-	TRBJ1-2	TGCAGTGCTAGTTACAGATCCGGCTACACCTTC	CSASYRSGYTF
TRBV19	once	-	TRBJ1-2	TGTGCCAGTAGTATAGATCAAGGGGAGAACTATGGCTACACCTTC	CASSIDQGENYGYTF
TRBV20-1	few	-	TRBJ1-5	TGCAGTGCTAGGTCGTCGGCAGGGGCATATCAGCCCCAGCATTTT	CSARSSAGAYQPQHF
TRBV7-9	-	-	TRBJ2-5	TGTGCCAGCAGCTTAGCAGGGACGGGAGAGACCCAGTACTTC	CASSLAGTGETQYF
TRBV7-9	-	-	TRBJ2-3	TGTGCCAGCAGCCCCGGGACTAGCACAGATACGCAGTATTTT	CASSPGTSTDTQYF
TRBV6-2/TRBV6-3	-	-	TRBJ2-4	TGTGCCAGCAGTGACGGCCTGGCCCTCCTAGCCAAAAACATTCAGTACTTC	CASSDGLALLAKNIQYF
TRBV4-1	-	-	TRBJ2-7	TGCGCCAGCAAGTCCCTCTTACAGGGAAAATCCTACGAGCAGTACTTC	CASKSLLQGKSYEQYF
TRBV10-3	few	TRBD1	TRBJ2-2	TGTGCCATCAGTGTGGGACAGGGTGGCTCCGGGGAGCTGTTTTTT	CAISVGQGGSGELFF
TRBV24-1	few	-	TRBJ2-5	TGTGCCACCAGTGATCCTATGGAGACCCAGTACTTC	CATSDPMETQYF